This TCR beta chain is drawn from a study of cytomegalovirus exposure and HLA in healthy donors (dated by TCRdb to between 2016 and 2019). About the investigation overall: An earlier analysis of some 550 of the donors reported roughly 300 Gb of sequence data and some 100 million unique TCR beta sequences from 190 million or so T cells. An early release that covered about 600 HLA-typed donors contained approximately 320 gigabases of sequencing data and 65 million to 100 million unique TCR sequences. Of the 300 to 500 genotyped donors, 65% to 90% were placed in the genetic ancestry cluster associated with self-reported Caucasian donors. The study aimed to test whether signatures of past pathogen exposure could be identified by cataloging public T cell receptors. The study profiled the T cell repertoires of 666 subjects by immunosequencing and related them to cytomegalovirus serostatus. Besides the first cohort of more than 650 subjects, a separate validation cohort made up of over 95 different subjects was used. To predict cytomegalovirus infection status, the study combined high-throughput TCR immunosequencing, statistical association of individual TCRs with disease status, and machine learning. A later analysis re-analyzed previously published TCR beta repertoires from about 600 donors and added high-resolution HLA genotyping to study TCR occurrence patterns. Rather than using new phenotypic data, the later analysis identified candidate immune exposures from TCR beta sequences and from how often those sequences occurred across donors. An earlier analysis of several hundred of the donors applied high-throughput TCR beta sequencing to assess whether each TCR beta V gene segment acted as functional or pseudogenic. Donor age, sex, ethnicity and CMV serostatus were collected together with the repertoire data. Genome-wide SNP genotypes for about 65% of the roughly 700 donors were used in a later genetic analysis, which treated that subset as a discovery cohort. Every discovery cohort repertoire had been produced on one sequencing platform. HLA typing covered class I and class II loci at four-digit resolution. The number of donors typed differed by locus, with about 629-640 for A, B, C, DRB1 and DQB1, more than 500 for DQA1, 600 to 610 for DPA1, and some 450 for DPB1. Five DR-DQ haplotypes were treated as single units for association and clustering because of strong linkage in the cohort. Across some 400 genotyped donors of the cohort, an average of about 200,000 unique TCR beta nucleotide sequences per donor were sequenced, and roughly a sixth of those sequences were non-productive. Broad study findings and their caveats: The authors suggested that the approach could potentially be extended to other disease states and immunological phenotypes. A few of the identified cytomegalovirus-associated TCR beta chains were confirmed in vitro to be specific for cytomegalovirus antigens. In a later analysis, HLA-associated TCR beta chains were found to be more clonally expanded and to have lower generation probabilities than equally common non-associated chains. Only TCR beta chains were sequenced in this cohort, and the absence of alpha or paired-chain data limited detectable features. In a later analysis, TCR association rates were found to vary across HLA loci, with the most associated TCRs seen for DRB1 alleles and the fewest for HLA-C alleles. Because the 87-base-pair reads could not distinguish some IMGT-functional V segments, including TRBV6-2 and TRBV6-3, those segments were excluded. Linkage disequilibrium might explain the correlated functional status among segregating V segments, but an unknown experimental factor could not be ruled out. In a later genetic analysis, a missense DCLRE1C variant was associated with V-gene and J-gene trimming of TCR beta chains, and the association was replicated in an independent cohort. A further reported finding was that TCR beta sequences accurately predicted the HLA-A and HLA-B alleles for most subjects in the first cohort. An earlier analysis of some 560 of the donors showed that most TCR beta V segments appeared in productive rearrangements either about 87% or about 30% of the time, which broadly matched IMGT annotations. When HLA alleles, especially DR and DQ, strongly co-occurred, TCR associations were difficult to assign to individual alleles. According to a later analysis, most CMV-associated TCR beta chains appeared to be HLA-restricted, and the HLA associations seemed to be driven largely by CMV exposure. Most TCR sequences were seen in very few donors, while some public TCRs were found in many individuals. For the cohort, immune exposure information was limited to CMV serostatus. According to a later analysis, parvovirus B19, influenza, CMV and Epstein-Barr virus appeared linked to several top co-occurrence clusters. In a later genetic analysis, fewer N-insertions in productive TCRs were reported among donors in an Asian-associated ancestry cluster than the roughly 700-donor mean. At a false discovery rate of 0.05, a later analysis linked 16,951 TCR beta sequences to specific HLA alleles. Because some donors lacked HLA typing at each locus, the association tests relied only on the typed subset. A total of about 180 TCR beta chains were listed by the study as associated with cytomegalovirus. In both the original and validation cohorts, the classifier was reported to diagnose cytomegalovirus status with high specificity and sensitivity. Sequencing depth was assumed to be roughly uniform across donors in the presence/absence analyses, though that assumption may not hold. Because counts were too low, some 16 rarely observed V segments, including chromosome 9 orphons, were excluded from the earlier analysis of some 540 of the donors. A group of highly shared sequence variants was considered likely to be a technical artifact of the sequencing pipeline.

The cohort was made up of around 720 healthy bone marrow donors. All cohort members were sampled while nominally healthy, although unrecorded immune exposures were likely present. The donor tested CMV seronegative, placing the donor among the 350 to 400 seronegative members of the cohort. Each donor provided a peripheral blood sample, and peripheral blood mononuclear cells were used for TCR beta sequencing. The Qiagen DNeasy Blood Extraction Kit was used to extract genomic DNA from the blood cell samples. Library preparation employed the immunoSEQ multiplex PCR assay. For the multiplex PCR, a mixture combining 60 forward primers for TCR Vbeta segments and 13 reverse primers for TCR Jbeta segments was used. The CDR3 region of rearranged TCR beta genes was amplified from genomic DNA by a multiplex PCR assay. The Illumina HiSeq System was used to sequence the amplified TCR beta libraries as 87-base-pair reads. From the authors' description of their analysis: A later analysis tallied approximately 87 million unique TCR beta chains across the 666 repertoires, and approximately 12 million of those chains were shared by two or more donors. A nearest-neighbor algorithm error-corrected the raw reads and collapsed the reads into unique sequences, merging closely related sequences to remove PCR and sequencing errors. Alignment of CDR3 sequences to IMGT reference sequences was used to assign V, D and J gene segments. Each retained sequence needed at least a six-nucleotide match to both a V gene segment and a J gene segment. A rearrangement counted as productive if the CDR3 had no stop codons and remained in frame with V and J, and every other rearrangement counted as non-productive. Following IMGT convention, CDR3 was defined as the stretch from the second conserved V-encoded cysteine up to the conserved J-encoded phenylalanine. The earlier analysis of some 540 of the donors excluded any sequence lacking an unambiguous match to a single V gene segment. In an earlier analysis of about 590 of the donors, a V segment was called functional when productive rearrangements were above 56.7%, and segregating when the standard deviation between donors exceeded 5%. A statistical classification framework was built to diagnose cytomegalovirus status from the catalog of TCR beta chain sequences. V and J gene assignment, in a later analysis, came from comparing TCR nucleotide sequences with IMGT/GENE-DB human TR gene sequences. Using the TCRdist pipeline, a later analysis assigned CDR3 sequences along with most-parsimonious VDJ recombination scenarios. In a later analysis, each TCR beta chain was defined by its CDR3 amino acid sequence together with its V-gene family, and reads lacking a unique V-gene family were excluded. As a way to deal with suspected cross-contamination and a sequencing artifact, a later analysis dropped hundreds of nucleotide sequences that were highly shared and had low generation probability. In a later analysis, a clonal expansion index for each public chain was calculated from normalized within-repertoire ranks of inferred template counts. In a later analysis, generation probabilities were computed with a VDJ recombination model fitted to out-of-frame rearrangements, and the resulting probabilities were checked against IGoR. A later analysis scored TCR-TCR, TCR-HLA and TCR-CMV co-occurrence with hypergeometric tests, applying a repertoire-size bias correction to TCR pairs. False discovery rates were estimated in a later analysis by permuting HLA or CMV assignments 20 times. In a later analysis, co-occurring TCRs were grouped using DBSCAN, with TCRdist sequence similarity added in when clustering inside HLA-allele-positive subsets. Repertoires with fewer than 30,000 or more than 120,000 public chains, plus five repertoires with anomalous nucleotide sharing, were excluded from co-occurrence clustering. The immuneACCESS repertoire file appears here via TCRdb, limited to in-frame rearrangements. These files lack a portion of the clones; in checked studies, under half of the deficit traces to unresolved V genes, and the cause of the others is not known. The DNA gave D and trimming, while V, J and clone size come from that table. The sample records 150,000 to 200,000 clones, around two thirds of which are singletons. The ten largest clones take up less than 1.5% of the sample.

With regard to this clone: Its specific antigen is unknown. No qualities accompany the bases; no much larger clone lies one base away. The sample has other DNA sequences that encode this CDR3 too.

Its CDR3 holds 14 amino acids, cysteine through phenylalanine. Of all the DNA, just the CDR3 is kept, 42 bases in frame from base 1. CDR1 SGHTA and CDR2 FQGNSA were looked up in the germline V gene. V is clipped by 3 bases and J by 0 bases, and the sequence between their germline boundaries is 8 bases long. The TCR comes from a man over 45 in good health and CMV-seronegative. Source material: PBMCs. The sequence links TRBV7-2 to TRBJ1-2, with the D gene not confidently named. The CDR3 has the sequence CASSLGTANYGYTF. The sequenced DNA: TGTGCCAGCAGCTTGGGCACGGCTAACTATGGCTACACCTTC.